One sample yielded the 16 T cell receptor beta chains listed below, sequenced in a study of blood T cells in healthy people across ages. The use of a sample-barcoded 5' primer and a J-beta primer mix characterized a second PCR of about 7 to 12 cycles. MiXCR, run by TCRdb on the 5' RACE reads, gives a single entry per CDR3 protein. Here the sample spans some 790,000 distinct CDR3 sequences, less than 35% being singletons. The sample comprised blood. The receptor set was obtained from a woman at least 80 years old in good health.

The chain has TRBV6-1 and TRBJ1-2, with unresolved D. Germline lookup yields CDR1 MNHNS and CDR2 SASEGT. CDR3 length equals 14 residues. Deletions cut 10 bases from V and 6 bases from J, with 21 bases between. CDR3 region: CATKTREGNDGYTF. CDR3 DNA: TGTGCCACCAAAACCCGAGAGGGAAACGATGGCTACACCTTC.

Comments on this clonotype: A much larger clone lies one base from this, so it may be a read error. No conserved phenylalanine or tryptophan is present at the end of the CDR3, so a read error is the likely explanation. Here the CDR3 DNA reads TGTGCCAGCAGCCCCCGTAGGCAGGGGCTTGGCTACACCTTA. Translation gives CASSPRRQGLGYTL. V and J are TRBV7-2 and TRBJ1-2, with a possible D match to TRBD1 (6 bases). V gave up 5 bases and J gave up 7 bases, with 17 bases separating them. Germline-derived CDR1 and CDR2 are SGHTA and FQGNSA. There are 14 residues in the CDR3.

In this sample, this clonotype turned up many times. The chain joins TRBV20-1 to TRBJ1-4; D not certain. V was cut by 3 bases and J by 3 bases, with 5 bases left in between. The CDR3 sequence is 12 residues long. Germline loops: CDR1 DFQATT, CDR2 SNEGSKA (reference sequence). CDR3 sequence: CSASSSNEKLFF. The CDR3 region has the DNA TGCAGTGCTAGCAGTTCTAATGAAAAACTGTTTTTT.

This clonotype was recorded a few times. This chain uses TRBV3-1 with TRBJ1-2, with D possibly TRBD1 on 5 matching bases. This CDR3 is built from 15 residues. The V end lost 2 bases, the J end lost 8 bases, and 18 bases lay between the germline ends. The germline V gene has CDR1 LGHDT and CDR2 YNNKEL (reference sequence). CDR3 sequence: CASSQSGTHGGGYTF. DNA of the CDR3: TGTGCCAGCAGCCAATCCGGGACCCATGGTGGAGGCTACACCTTC.

A word on this clonotype: This may stem from a read error, because a much larger clone lies one nucleotide away. The chain uses TRBV5-1 and TRBJ2-1; a weak D match, TRBD2 (6 bases). The germline CDR1 and CDR2 sequences are SGHRS and YFSETQ. CDR3 length: 16 amino acids. The CDR3 DNA follows: TGCGCCAGCAGCTTGCCACGGGGGACCTCCCACAATGAGCAGTTCTTC. Amino acids: CASSLPRGTSHNEQFF.

This clonotype occurred many times. This rearrangement joins TRBV21-1 to TRBJ2-5; the DNA was not compared with TRBD1, the D call given in the table. TRBV21-1 is assigned pseudogene status. The CDR3 extends over 17 amino acids. The CDR3 loop reads CASSKEVGQGLQETQYF. The CDR3 DNA reads TGTGCCAGCAGCAAAGAAGTGGGACAGGGGTTGCAAGAGACCCAGTACTTC.

This clonotype was detected ten times or more. The chain employs TRBV6-5 and TRBJ2-5; no firm D call. Germline values: CDR1 MNHEY, CDR2 SVGAGI. CDR3 length equals 14 residues. Trimming cost V 0 bases and J 2 bases, with 7 bases left between them. The DNA of the CDR3 is TGTGCCAGCAGTTACTCGTCCAGACAAGAGACCCAGTACTTC. Translated, it gives CASSYSSRQETQYF.

This clonotype has more than one count but fewer than ten. The gene calls are TRBV18 and TRBJ1-6, with 9 bases lining up with TRBD1. Germline V lookup: CDR1 KGHSH, CDR2 LQKENI. Trimming at V came to 6 bases and at J to 4 bases, leaving 4 bases not matched to a gene. This CDR3 comprises 15 residues. The CDR3 spells CASSPDRGYNSPLHF. The CDR3 nucleotides are TGTGCCAGCTCCCCGGACAGGGGATATAATTCACCCCTCCACTTT.

This clonotype appeared many times. One end of the junction is discordant with germline, which a read error may explain. The V and J genes are TRBV11-2 and TRBJ2-1; 8 positions agree with TRBD1. The germline gives CDR1 SGHAT, CDR2 FQNNGV. CDR3 length: 14 residues. Here the CDR3 reads CASTLLTGGYEQFF. DNA of the CDR3: TGTGCCAGCACCTTATTAACAGGGGGGTATGAGCAGTTCTTC.

A few counts support this clonotype. In nucleotides, the CDR3 is TGCGCCAGCAGTGACAAAACCGGGACGGTGAACACTGAAGCTTTCTTT. Translated, it gives CASSDKTGTVNTEAFF. The chain joins TRBV10-1 to TRBJ1-1; D might be TRBD1 (5 bases). The germline V and J ends were trimmed by 3 bases and 0 bases, with 14 bases remaining between them. CDR3 length equals 16 residues. CDR1 WNHNN and CDR2 SYGVQD come from the germline V gene (reference sequence).

Worth noting for this clonotype: A clone one base away is much larger, so this may be a read error. The V call is TRBV12-3 or TRBV12-4, the J call TRBJ2-3; possibly TRBD2 for D (5 bases). The CDR3 is 19 amino acids. V lost 4 bases, J lost 6 bases, and 29 bases lay in between. The DNA of the CDR3 is TGTGCCAGCAGTTACGAGTTGGAGGTGGCTAGCAGGCGAGGGGATACGCAGTATTTT. It translates to CASSYELEVASRRGDTQYF.

The chain employs TRBV6-1 and TRBJ2-7; TRBD1 aligns across 9 bases. V lost 7 bases and J lost 3; bases outside the gene matches: 4. The CDR3 sequence is 13 residues long. CDR1 MNHNS and CDR2 SASEGT come from the germline V gene. In nucleotides, the CDR3 is TGTGCCAGCACCAGGACAGGGGTCTACGAGCAGTACTTC. This encodes CASTRTGVYEQYF.

This clonotype occurred a few times. A read error is possible here, since a much larger clone lies one base away. The chain recombines TRBV12-3 or TRBV12-4 with TRBJ2-5; D may match TRBD1 or TRBD2 (6 bases each). There are 17 residues in the CDR3. V was trimmed by 6 bases and J by 11 bases, leaving 31 bases between them. CDR3 bases: TGTGCCAGCAGCCCACCGGGTAGAGGGGGTACCTGCGGGGAGCAGTACTTC. Encoded protein: CASSPPGRGGTCGEQYF.

The genes are TRBV27 and TRBJ2-4; 8 bases are a match to TRBD1. J lost 4 bases, V lost 7 bases, and 9 bases had no gene match. This CDR3 is built from 15 residues. CDR1 and CDR2 from the germline V gene are MNHEY and SMNVEV (reference sequence). Written as DNA, the CDR3 is TGTGCCAGCACAAAAATTGGACAGGGAAAAAACATTCAGTACTTC. Translating gives CASTKIGQGKNIQYF.

This clonotype was detected only a few times. The chain joins TRBV7-2 to TRBJ1-1, with D unclear. V was cut by 3 bases and J by 6 bases, with 11 bases left in between. CDR1 and CDR2 from the germline V gene are SGHTA and FQGNSA. The CDR3 covers 13 residues. The CDR3 region has the DNA TGTGCCAGCAGCTTTAGCCTGGCGGCTGAAGCTTTCTTT. This gives the protein CASSFSLAAEAFF. The complete variable domain, with remaining parts taken from reference TRBV7-2 and TRBJ1-1, reads GAGVSQSPSNKVTEKGKDVELRCDPISGHTALYWYRQSLGQGLEFLIYFQGNSAPDKSGLPSDRFSAERTGGSVSTLTIQRTQQEDSAVYLCASSFSLAAEAFFGQGTRLTVV.

Regarding this clonotype: A much bigger clone sits one base away, suggesting this may be a read error. Likely a read error: the CDR3 ends without its conserved phenylalanine or tryptophan. The V and J genes are TRBV7-2 and TRBJ2-3; D might be TRBD1 (5 bases). V was cut by 0 bases and J by 1 base, with 14 bases left in between. This CDR3 region has 17 residues. In germline, CDR1 is SGHTA, CDR2 FQGNSA. In DNA, the CDR3 is TGTGCCAGCAGCTTAGCGCAATGGACACGGGGCACAGATACGCAGTATCTT. Encoded protein: CASSLAQWTRGTDTQYL.